These 30 T cell receptor beta chains were all obtained from the same sample, sequenced in a study of cytomegalovirus exposure and HLA in healthy donors. Vbeta (60) and Jbeta (13) primers were used in the PCR. Repertoires were generated with immunoSEQ multiplex PCR, while TCRdb's copy carries only in-frame clones and drops some. The sample records fewer than 350,000 clones, about 87% being singletons. Input material: PBMCs. All receptors derive from a woman aged 18 to 35 in good health and CMV-seronegative.

The gene calls are TRBV4-1 and TRBJ1-4; no clear D gene. The CDR3 consists of 14 residues. The V end was cut by 0 bases, the J end by 7 bases, with 9 bases between. CDR1 and CDR2 (germline): MGHRA, YSYEKL. The CDR3 spells CASSQEVISEKLFF. CDR3 nucleotides: TGCGCCAGCAGCCAAGAAGTAATTAGTGAAAAACTGTTTTTT.

This chain connects TRBV5-4 to TRBJ1-2; D is unresolved. Germline V gene sequence: CDR1 SGHNT, CDR2 YYREEE (reference sequence). CDR3 length equals 15 residues. Between the trimmed V and J ends, which lost 2 bases and 4 bases, there was a span of 15 bases. The CDR3: CASSFGRETGYGYTF. In nucleotides, the CDR3 is TGTGCCAGCAGCTTTGGTCGGGAAACGGGCTATGGCTACACCTTC.

This chain uses TRBV2 with TRBJ1-1; weak D call: TRBD1 (6 bases). Germline CDR1 and CDR2: SNHLY and FYNNEI. Trimming left V 4 bases short and J 0 bases short, with 9 bases between. The CDR3 length is 14 residues. The CDR3 DNA follows: TGTGCCAGCAGTGCGCAGGGGATGAACACTGAAGCTTTCTTT. Amino acid sequence: CASSAQGMNTEAFF.

CDR3 sequence reads: CASSLPAGQGKRYGYTF. The CDR3 DNA sequence: TGTGCCAGCAGCCTCCCAGCGGGACAGGGTAAAAGATATGGCTACACCTTC. The V and J genes are TRBV5-4 and TRBJ1-2; 9 bases are shared with TRBD1. Germline lookup yields CDR1 SGHNT and CDR2 YYREEE (reference sequence). This CDR3 contains 17 residues. V dropped 4 bases and J dropped 5; count of bases not matched to a gene: 15.

This clone has a single count. The V call is TRBV5-1, the J call TRBJ2-5, with a weak D call TRBD1 (6 bases). The J call may be in error: the DNA end matches TRBJ2-7 better. Germline V gives CDR1 SGHRS, CDR2 YFSETQ. The CDR3 runs to 14 residues. CDR3 residues: CASSLVTGYYEQYF. The DNA of the CDR3 is TGCGCCAGCAGCTTAGTTACAGGGTACTACGAGCAGTACTTC.

This chain connects TRBV2 to TRBJ1-5, with D possibly being TRBD1 (5 bases). CDR1 is SNHLY, CDR2 FYNNEI, per germline. CDR3 length equals 16 residues. Trimming removed 2 bases from V and 6 bases from J, with 17 bases in between. The CDR3 sequence is CASSERMGRVRQPQHF. The CDR3 DNA sequence: TGTGCCAGCAGTGAAAGGATGGGCAGGGTACGTCAGCCCCAGCATTTT.

CDR3 sequence: CASSLSPQNEQYF. As DNA, the CDR3 is TGTGCCAGCAGTTTATCCCCTCAGAACGAGCAGTACTTC. The chain couples TRBV27 to TRBJ2-7; D remains ambiguous. Between the trimmed V and J ends, which lost 0 bases and 5 bases, there was a span of 8 bases. The CDR3 sequence is 13 residues long. In germline, CDR1 is MNHEY, CDR2 SMNVEV (reference sequence).

The rearrangement uses TRBV6-5 and TRBJ1-1; D perhaps matches TRBD1 (6 bases). Germline-derived CDR1 and CDR2 are MNHEY and SVGAGI. The V gene lost 7 bases and the J gene lost 0 bases, with 9 bases spanning the gap. This CDR3 contains 13 residues. CDR3 in DNA: TGTGCCAGCACCGAGGGGGTGAACACTGAAGCTTTCTTT. Translating gives CASTEGVNTEAFF.

The chain uses TRBV7-8 and TRBJ1-2, with D possibly TRBD1 on 6 matching bases. CDR3 length: 12 amino acids. V was shortened by 4 bases and J by 12 bases, with 15 bases between the two germline ends. The germline CDR1 and CDR2 sequences are SGHVS and FQNEAQ. The CDR3 DNA reads as TGTGCCAGCAGCTCGACACCAGGGGAAAACACCTTC. Its protein product is CASSSTPGENTF.

This rearrangement joins TRBV19 to TRBJ1-2; the D gene is possibly TRBD1 (5 bases). Per the germline V gene, CDR1 is LNHDA and CDR2 is SQIVND (reference sequence). This CDR3 has 14 amino acids. With 2 bases removed from V and 4 bases from J, the gap between germline ends came to 11 bases. This CDR3 reads CASSIWGDGYGYTF. DNA of the CDR3: TGTGCCAGTAGTATATGGGGGGACGGCTATGGCTACACCTTC.

The V call is TRBV18, the J call TRBJ1-5, with 8 bases fitting TRBD1. CDR3 length: 13 amino acids. The germline V gene has CDR1 KGHSH and CDR2 LQKENI. Germline trimming cut 8 bases from V and 9 bases from J; bases unmatched to any gene: 9. This chain's CDR3 is CASTGQEERPQHF. The CDR3 DNA reads TGTGCCAGCACGGGACAGGAGGAGCGGCCCCAGCATTTT.

The rearrangement joins TRBV11-3 to TRBJ1-3; a possible D gene is TRBD1 (5 bases). V was trimmed by 0 bases and J by 0 bases, leaving 9 bases between them. The CDR3 covers 16 residues. The V gene's germline CDR1 is SGHNT and CDR2 YENEEA. The CDR3 protein is CASSLDRQISGNTIYF. The CDR3 region has the DNA TGTGCCAGCAGCTTAGATCGACAGATCTCTGGAAACACCATATATTTT. Filled out from reference TRBV11-3 and TRBJ1-3, the complete variable domain reads EAGVVQSPRYKIIEKKQPVAFWCNPISGHNTLYWYLQNLGQGPELLIRYENEEAVDDSQLPKDRFSAERLKGVDSTLKIQPAELGDSAVYLCASSLDRQISGNTIYFGEGSWLTVV.

The gene calls are TRBV6-5 and TRBJ1-1; no firm D call. Trimming removed 7 bases from V and 4 bases from J, with 16 bases in between. Germline V gene sequence: CDR1 MNHEY, CDR2 SVGAGI. This CDR3 contains 14 residues. The CDR3 region is CASNSEGEATEAFF. The CDR3 DNA reads TGTGCCAGCAATTCGGAGGGAGAAGCCACTGAAGCTTTCTTT.

CDR3 sequence (DNA): TGCGCCAGCAGCCAATTGTTGGCAGGGGGACAGCCCCAGCATTTT. Residues: CASSQLLAGGQPQHF. This sequence joins TRBV4-1 and TRBJ1-5; 7 bases agree with TRBD1. The CDR3 sequence is 15 residues long. Germline values: CDR1 MGHRA, CDR2 YSYEKL. After removal of 2 bases from V and 7 bases from J, the junction contained 8 bases not matched to a gene.

Comment on this clone: The junction departs from the called germline gene at one end, perhaps through a read error. The rearrangement joins TRBV9 to TRBJ2-5; unclear D gene. The end of the DNA is better explained by TRBJ2-7, so the J call may be wrong. Germline V gives CDR1 SGDLS, CDR2 YYNGEE. The CDR3 has 13 amino acids. DNA for the CDR3: TGTGCCAGCAGCGATACGTCCTCCCACGAGCAGTACTTC. Its protein product is CASSDTSSHEQYF.

This rearrangement joins TRBV9 to TRBJ1-6; TRBD1 is a possible D gene (5 bases). Trimming cost V 2 bases and J 11 bases, with 14 bases left between them. Per germline, CDR1 SGDLS and CDR2 YYNGEE. CDR3 size: 14 residues. The CDR3 DNA reads TGTGCCAGCAGCGTGGGGCACGTGGGCGCACCCCTCCACTTT. Its protein is CASSVGHVGAPLHF.

The chain recombines TRBV2 with TRBJ2-3; 12 positions agree with TRBD2. CDR3 length: 15 amino acids. V lost 2 bases and J lost 6; bases outside the gene matches: 3. Germline assignment: CDR1 SNHLY and CDR2 FYNNEI. The CDR3 loop reads CASSETSGGFDTQYF. The CDR3 DNA reads as TGTGCCAGCAGTGAAACTAGCGGGGGGTTTGATACGCAGTATTTT.

The chain recombines TRBV21-1 with TRBJ2-7; TRBD2 is the table's D call, not checked against the DNA. TRBV21-1 is recorded as a pseudogene. There are 11 residues in the CDR3. DNA of the CDR3: TGTGCCAGCGAGCCCCACTACGAGCAGTACTTC. Protein product: CASEPHYEQYF.

The rearrangement uses TRBV27 and TRBJ1-1; D gene unclear. Looked up from germline, CDR1 is MNHEY and CDR2 is SMNVEV (reference sequence). V lost 3 bases to trimming and J lost 5 bases, with 10 bases between them. CDR3 size: 13 residues. CDR3 amino acids: CASSFEGRTEAFF. CDR3 nucleotide sequence: TGTGCCAGCAGTTTTGAGGGCAGAACTGAAGCTTTCTTT.

The chain links TRBV5-1 to TRBJ1-4, with TRBD1 matching over 10 bases. Germline trimming cut 2 bases from V and 8 bases from J; bases unmatched to any gene: 3. Germline values: CDR1 SGHRS, CDR2 YFSETQ. The CDR3 is made up of 14 amino acids. CDR3 amino acids: CASSFGQGGEKLFF. The CDR3 coding sequence is TGCGCCAGCAGCTTCGGACAGGGGGGGGAAAAACTGTTTTTT.

CDR3 DNA: TGTGCCAGCAGTTACTCATCGGACAGTTACGAGCAGTACTTC. As protein: CASSYSSDSYEQYF. The chain employs TRBV6-6 and TRBJ2-7; TRBD1 might be the D (6 bases). The CDR3 is 14 amino acids. Germline CDR1 reads MNHNY; CDR2 reads SVGAGI (reference sequence). The V and J ends lost 0 bases and 4 bases respectively, with 10 bases between them.

This chain links TRBV7-9 with TRBJ2-7, with TRBD1 matching 8 bases. The length of the CDR3 is 15 residues. Looked up from germline, CDR1 is SEHNR and CDR2 is FQNEAQ (reference sequence). V gave up 3 bases and J gave up 7 bases; unmatched junction bases: 11. CDR3 DNA sequence: TGTGCCAGCAGCTTCATGGGGGACAGGCTTAAGGAGCAGTACTTC. It translates to CASSFMGDRLKEQYF.

The CDR3 DNA sequence: TGTGCCAGCAGTGAAGGTGCGGACAGGTTCATGAACACTGAAGCTTTCTTT. Encoded protein: CASSEGADRFMNTEAFF. The V gene is TRBV6-1, the J gene TRBJ1-1, with 7 bases matching TRBD1. The CDR3 is made up of 17 amino acids. V lost 1 base to trimming and J lost 0 bases; unmatched junction nucleotides: 8. Germline CDR1 reads MNHNS; CDR2 reads SASEGT.

V gene TRBV28 combines with J gene TRBJ1-1; D may be TRBD1 (5 bases). V was cut by 6 bases and J by 6 bases, with 14 bases left in between. The CDR3 is 13 residues long. The germline CDR1 and CDR2 sequences are MDHEN and SYDVKM. The CDR3 loop is CASSSGRRAEAFF. CDR3 DNA: TGTGCCAGCAGCTCAGGGCGTCGGGCTGAAGCTTTCTTT.

The J gene is TRBJ1-5, the V gene TRBV16, with D possibly TRBD1 on 6 matching bases. V shed 3 bases and J shed 0 bases, with 27 bases lying between them. CDR1 KGHSY and CDR2 FQNENV come from the germline V gene. This CDR3 is 21 amino acids long. CDR3 loop: CASSQGHSGSGLANSNQPQHF. Here the CDR3 DNA reads TGTGCCAGCAGCCAGGGACATTCGGGCTCTGGGCTAGCAAATAGCAATCAGCCCCAGCATTTT.

The rearrangement joins TRBV5-6 to TRBJ2-2, with 7 positions matching TRBD1. There are 15 residues in the CDR3. V was clipped by 4 bases and J by 1 base; unmatched bases: 4. Germline CDR1 is SGHDT and CDR2 is YYEEEE. The CDR3 nucleotides read TGTGCCAGCAGCCACTGGGACAGGAACACCGGGGAGCTGTTTTTT. This gives the protein CASSHWDRNTGELFF. Complete variable domain (other parts from reference TRBV5-6 and TRBJ2-2): DAGVTQSPTHLIKTRGQQVTLRCSPKSGHDTVSWYQQALGQGPQFIFQYYEEEERQRGNFPDRFSGHQFPNYSSELNVNALLLGDSALYLCASSHWDRNTGELFFGEGSRLTVL.

V is TRBV2 and J is TRBJ2-5, with D uncertain. Germline V lookup: CDR1 SNHLY, CDR2 FYNNEI. Trimming took off 7 bases at V and 7 bases at J, with 22 bases between the two ends. CDR3 length: 15 amino acids. The CDR3 loop reads CASIPGSIFDGTQYF. Here the CDR3 DNA reads TGTGCCAGCATCCCAGGCTCTATTTTCGATGGGACCCAGTACTTC.

A single count supports this clone. V and J are TRBV6-5 and TRBJ1-4; 7 bases agree with TRBD1. V shed 4 bases, J shed 10 bases, and the junction held 6 bases outside the gene matches. The CDR3 contains 13 residues. Germline assignment: CDR1 MNHEY and CDR2 SVGAGI. The CDR3, as DNA: TGTGCCAGCAGTTCCTCGGGACAGCCAAAACTGTTTTTT. Translating it yields CASSSSGQPKLFF.

The chain recombines TRBV19 with TRBJ1-5, with 11 bases matching TRBD1. CDR3 length: 20 residues. In germline, CDR1 is LNHDA, CDR2 SQIVND (reference sequence). V lost 3 bases, J lost 3 bases, and 16 bases stayed unmatched. CDR3 residues: CASSMRSPRMGQGDNQPQHF. The CDR3 bases are TGTGCCAGTAGTATGAGAAGCCCCAGAATGGGACAGGGGGACAATCAGCCCCAGCATTTT.

This clone was detected only once. This chain connects TRBV6-6 to TRBJ2-5; 7 nucleotides agree with TRBD1. J gave up 2 bases and V 6 bases, and 6 bases lay outside the gene matches. From germline, CDR1 is MNHNY and CDR2 SVGAGI (reference sequence). The CDR3 has 14 amino acids. The CDR3 nucleotides are TGTGCCAGCAGCACCGGGACAGCTCAAGAGACCCAGTACTTC. Translating it yields CASSTGTAQETQYF.